This TCR beta chain was sequenced for a study of molecular identifiers for immune sequencing clone quantification. Turning to the study itself: Replicate experiments divided RNA from around 18,000 or 91,000 naive CD8 cells into five parts and sequenced four.

TCRdb re-derived calls from the PCR reads in MiXCR, one entry per CDR3 protein. The table lists tens of thousands of distinct CDR3 sequences, 15% to 20% of them singletons, with about 1.5% in the top ten. Germline V lookup: CDR1 SGHDT, CDR2 YYEEEE. CDR3 length equals 14 residues. V lost 0 bases to trimming and J lost 5 bases, with 12 bases between them. This clonotype was seen many times. The sequence was collected from a human donor in good health. Some libraries in this study had Jurkat cell RNA spiked in. Sequencing was carried out using naive CD8+ T cells from blood, with Jurkat cell RNA spiked in. The sample's subset: FACS-sorted CD8+CD4-CCR7+CD45RA+ naive T cells. V is TRBV5-6 and J is TRBJ2-7; D is ambiguous. The CDR3 region has the DNA TGTGCCAGCAGCTTGGGTCTTCCGCCTAACGAGCAGTACTTC. It specifies CASSLGLPPNEQYF.